Each of the 13 T cell receptor beta chains below was sequenced from the same sample in a study of graft-versus-host responses after intestinal transplantation. Sequencing was performed with immunoSEQ multiplex PCR; in TCRdb, only in-frame clones are kept and a portion is missing. The sample has about 27,000 clones, 82% seen once. Their recognized antigens are unknown. The sequencing used unstimulated CD8+ T cells sorted from spleen or lymph node cells, collected before transplant. These receptors all stem from a human donor who was the organ donor for an intestinal transplant.

V and J are TRBV7-9 and TRBJ2-1; 7 positions match TRBD2. CDR3 length: 15 amino acids. Germline values: CDR1 SEHNR, CDR2 FQNEAQ (reference sequence). V lost 5 bases, J lost 10 bases, and 14 bases stayed unmatched. In DNA form, the CDR3 reads TGTGCCAGCAGCGTCCCTATTGGGGGAGGGTTCGAGCAGTTCTTC. Protein product: CASSVPIGGGFEQFF. Full variable domain (missing parts from reference TRBV7-9 and TRBJ2-1): DTGVSQNPRHKITKRGQNVTFRCDPISEHNRLYWYRQTLGQGPEFLTYFQNEAQLEKSRLLSDRFSAERPKGSFSTLEIQRTEQGDSAMYLCASSVPIGGGFEQFFGPGTRLTVL.

The rearrangement uses TRBV6-6 and TRBJ1-2; 8 bases map to TRBD1. Germline V gene data show CDR1 as MNHNY and CDR2 as SVGAGI (reference sequence). The CDR3 covers 14 residues. V shed 0 bases and J 4 bases; nucleotides not matched to a gene: 1. The chain's CDR3 is CASSYSTGVYGYTF. For the CDR3, the DNA is TGTGCCAGCAGTTACTCGACAGGGGTCTATGGCTACACCTTC.

The V call is TRBV12-5, the J call TRBJ1-3; no clear D gene. V was clipped by 2 bases and J by 4 bases, with 6 bases between them. The CDR3 runs 13 residues. Germline CDR1 LGHNT, CDR2 FRNRAP. This CDR3 reads CASGLPQGNTIYF. Written as DNA, the CDR3 is TGTGCTAGTGGTTTGCCCCAGGGAAACACCATATATTTT.

CDR3 amino acids: CASSPGQGKTQYF. DNA of the CDR3: TGTGCCAGCAGTCCCGGACAGGGGAAGACCCAGTACTTC. The chain has TRBV27 and TRBJ2-5; TRBD1 aligns across 9 bases. The germline CDR1 and CDR2 sequences are MNHEY and SMNVEV (reference sequence). V dropped 5 bases and J dropped 6; count of bases not matched to a gene: 4. This CDR3 has 13 amino acids.

The chain joins TRBV9 to TRBJ1-1; perhaps TRBD1 as D (5 bases). The CDR3 is 13 amino acids. Germline V gene data show CDR1 as SGDLS and CDR2 as YYNGEE. Trimming shortened V by 0 bases and J by 7 bases, and 10 bases separated the two germline ends. The CDR3 coding sequence is TGTGCCAGCAGCGTAGGGGGCAGGAGTGAAGCTTTCTTT. It yields the protein CASSVGGRSEAFF.

The DNA of the CDR3 is TGTGCCAGCAGCTCGGACCACTACGAGCAGTACTTC. This sequence encodes CASSSDHYEQYF. V usage is TRBV5-4 and J usage is TRBJ2-5; D unclear. The DNA end is a closer match to TRBJ2-7, so the J assignment may be wrong. Germline lookup yields CDR1 SGHNT and CDR2 YYREEE (reference sequence). The CDR3 is 12 residues long.

With respect to this clone: Other DNA sequences in this specimen translate into the identical CDR3. The chain is built from TRBV4-3 and TRBJ2-7; 8 bases align to TRBD2. Unmatched junction bases numbered 3, after V lost 1 base and J lost 4 bases. Germline values: CDR1 LGHNA, CDR2 YSLEER. This CDR3 contains 14 residues. The DNA for the CDR3 is TGCGCCAGCAGCCAAGGCCGGGGGGGGTACGAGCAGTACTTC. Translating gives CASSQGRGGYEQYF.

The count of this clone is one. The rearrangement joins TRBV4-3 to TRBJ1-1; no firm D call. This CDR3 region has 15 residues. Trimming shortened V by 4 bases and J by 1 base, and 13 bases separated the two germline ends. Germline-derived CDR1 and CDR2 are LGHNA and YSLEER. CDR3 in DNA: TGCGCCAGCAGCCTTGATGGAGCTCCGAACACTGAAGCTTTCTTT. As protein: CASSLDGAPNTEAFF.

The chain joins TRBV7-9 to TRBJ2-3, with 9 bases matching TRBD2. Trimming at V came to 5 bases and at J to 2 bases, leaving 8 bases not matched to a gene. The CDR3 is made up of 16 amino acids. The germline V gene has CDR1 SEHNR and CDR2 FQNEAQ (reference sequence). The CDR3 nucleotides read TGTGCCAGCAGCCTTAGCGGGGGAGAAGTCACAGATACGCAGTATTTT. Residues: CASSLSGGEVTDTQYF.

The chain uses TRBV19 and TRBJ2-2; 7 bases agree with TRBD1. The CDR3 spans 17 residues. The germline gives CDR1 LNHDA, CDR2 SQIVND (reference sequence). With V trimmed by 5 bases and J by 7 bases, 16 bases remained unmatched. CDR3 region: CASSPTAYRGLGGELFF. In DNA form, the CDR3 reads TGTGCCAGTAGTCCCACGGCCTACAGGGGATTGGGCGGGGAGCTGTTTTTT.

The genes are TRBV2 and TRBJ1-5; 8 bases agree with TRBD1. Unmatched junction bases numbered 9, after V lost 6 bases and J lost 8 bases. Germline V gene lookup returns CDR1 SNHLY and CDR2 FYNNEI. The CDR3 has 14 amino acids. CDR3 nucleotide sequence: TGTGCCAGCAGCACCGCGACAGGGGCCAAGCCCCAGCATTTT. Its translation: CASSTATGAKPQHF. Together with reference TRBV2 and TRBJ1-5, the CDR3 gives the full variable domain: EPEVTQTPSHQVTQMGQEVILRCVPISNHLYFYWYRQILGQKVEFLVSFYNNEISEKSEIFDDQFSVERPDGSNFTLKIRSTKLEDSAMYFCASSTATGAKPQHFGDGTRLSIL.

The chain carries TRBV4-1 and TRBJ2-3; 8 nucleotides align to TRBD1. V shed 1 base, J shed 3 bases, and the junction held 12 bases outside the gene matches. The CDR3 covers 18 residues. From germline, CDR1 is MGHRA and CDR2 YSYEKL. The CDR3 nucleotides are TGCGCCAGCAGCCAAGTTCAAGACAGGGGCGGTAGGACAGATACGCAGTATTTT. Its translation is CASSQVQDRGGRTDTQYF.

This clone appeared a single time. The rearrangement links TRBV7-6 to TRBJ2-2; D is possibly TRBD1 or TRBD2 (5 bases each). Germline V gene sequence: CDR1 SGHVS, CDR2 FNYEAQ. This CDR3 has 13 amino acids. V was cut by 5 bases and J by 6 bases, with 10 bases left in between. The CDR3 nucleotides read TGTGCCAGCAGCCCCGGGACCCCCGGGGAGCTGTTTTTT. This gives the protein CASSPGTPGELFF.